This T cell receptor beta chain was recovered during a study of CD8 T cells in Susac syndrome. Reverse transcription of 0.5 to 1 ug RNA was performed with random hexamers. With immunoSEQ multiplex PCR, TCR beta CDR3 was amplified across 54 Vbeta and 13 Jbeta. TCRdb reprocessed the immunoSEQ multiplex PCR reads via MiXCR and lists one record per CDR3 protein. This sample yields about 200,000 distinct CDR3 sequences, of which nearly 95% are seen a single time; 0.093% belongs to the top ten. Trimming pared 7 bases from V and 12 bases from J, leaving 16 bases between. CDR1 DFQATT and CDR2 SNEGSKA come from the germline V gene (reference sequence). The CDR3 consists of 11 residues. High-throughput TCR beta sequencing covered peripheral CD8+ and CD4+ T cells.

This rearrangement joins TRBV20-1 to TRBJ2-1, with unresolved D. This TCR was sampled from a human donor with multiple sclerosis. The sequenced sample consisted of CD4+ T cells from PBMCs. For the CDR3, the DNA is TGCAGTGTTGCTGATCAGACGGGGCAGTTCTTC. It encodes CSVADQTGQFF.